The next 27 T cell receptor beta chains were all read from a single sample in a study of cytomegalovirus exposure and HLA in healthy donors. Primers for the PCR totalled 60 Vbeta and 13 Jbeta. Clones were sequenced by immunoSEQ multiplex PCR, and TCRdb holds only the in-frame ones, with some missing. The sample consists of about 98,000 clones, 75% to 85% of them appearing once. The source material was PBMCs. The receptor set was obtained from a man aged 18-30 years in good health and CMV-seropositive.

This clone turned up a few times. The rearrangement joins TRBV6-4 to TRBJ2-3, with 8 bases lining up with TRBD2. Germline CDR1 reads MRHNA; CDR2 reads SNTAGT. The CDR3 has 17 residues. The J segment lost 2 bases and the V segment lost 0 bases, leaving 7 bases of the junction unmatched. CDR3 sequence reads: CASSDSGLAGPTDTQYF. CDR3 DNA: TGTGCCAGCAGTGACTCCGGGCTAGCGGGCCCCACAGATACGCAGTATTTT.

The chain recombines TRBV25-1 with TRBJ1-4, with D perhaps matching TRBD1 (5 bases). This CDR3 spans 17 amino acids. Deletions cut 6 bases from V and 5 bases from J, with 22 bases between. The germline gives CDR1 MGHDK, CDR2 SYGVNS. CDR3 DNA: TGTGCCAGCAGGCCCCTCCCCAGGGAGGCCAAGAATGAAAAACTGTTTTTT. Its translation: CASRPLPREAKNEKLFF.

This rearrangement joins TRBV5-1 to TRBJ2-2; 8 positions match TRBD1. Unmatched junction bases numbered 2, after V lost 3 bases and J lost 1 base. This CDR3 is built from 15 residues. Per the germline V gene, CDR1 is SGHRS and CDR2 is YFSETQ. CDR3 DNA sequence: TGCGCCAGCAGCTCCGGGACAGGGAACACCGGGGAGCTGTTTTTT. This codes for CASSSGTGNTGELFF. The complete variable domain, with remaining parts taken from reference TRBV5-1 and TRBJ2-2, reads KAGVTQTPRYLIKTRGQQVTLSCSPISGHRSVSWYQQTPGQGLQFLFEYFSETQRNKGNFPGRFSGRQFSNSRSEMNVSTLELGDSALYLCASSSGTGNTGELFFGEGSRLTVL.

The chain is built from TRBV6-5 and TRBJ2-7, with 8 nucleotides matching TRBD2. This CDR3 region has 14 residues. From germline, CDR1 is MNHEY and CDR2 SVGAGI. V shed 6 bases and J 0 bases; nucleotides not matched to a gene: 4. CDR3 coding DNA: TGTGCCAGCAGCTTAGCGGGGCCCTCCTACGAGCAGTACGTC. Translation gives CASSLAGPSYEQYV.

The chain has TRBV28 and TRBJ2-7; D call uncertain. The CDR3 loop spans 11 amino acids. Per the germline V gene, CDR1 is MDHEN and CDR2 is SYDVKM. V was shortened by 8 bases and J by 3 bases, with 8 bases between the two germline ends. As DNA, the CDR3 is TGTGCCAGCTCTGAGGTCTACGAGCAGTACTTC. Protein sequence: CASSEVYEQYF.

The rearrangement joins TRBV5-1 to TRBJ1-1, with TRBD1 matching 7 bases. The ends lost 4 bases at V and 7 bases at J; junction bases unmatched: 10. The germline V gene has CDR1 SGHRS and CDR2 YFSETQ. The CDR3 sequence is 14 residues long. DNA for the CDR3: TGCGCCAGCAGCAACGGACAGGAGAGGGGTGAAGCTTTCTTT. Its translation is CASSNGQERGEAFF.

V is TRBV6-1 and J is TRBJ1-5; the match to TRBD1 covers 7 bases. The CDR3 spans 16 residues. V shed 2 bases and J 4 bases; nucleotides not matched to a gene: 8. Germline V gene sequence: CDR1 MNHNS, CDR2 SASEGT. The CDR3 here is CASSENAAGGNQPQHF. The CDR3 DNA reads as TGTGCCAGCAGTGAAAACGCGGCAGGGGGGAATCAGCCCCAGCATTTT.

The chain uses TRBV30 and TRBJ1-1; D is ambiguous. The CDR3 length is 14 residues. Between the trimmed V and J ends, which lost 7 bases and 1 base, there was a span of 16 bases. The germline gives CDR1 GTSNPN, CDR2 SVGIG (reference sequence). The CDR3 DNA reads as TGTGCCTTTGACCGTGGGCAGGCGAACACTGAAGCTTTCTTT. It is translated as CAFDRGQANTEAFF.

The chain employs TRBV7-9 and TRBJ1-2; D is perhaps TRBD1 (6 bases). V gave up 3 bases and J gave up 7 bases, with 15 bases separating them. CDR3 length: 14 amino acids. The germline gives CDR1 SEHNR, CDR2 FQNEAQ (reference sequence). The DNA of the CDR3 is TGTGCCAGCAGCTTCGATTACAGGGCGGCTGGCTACACCTTC. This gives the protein CASSFDYRAAGYTF.

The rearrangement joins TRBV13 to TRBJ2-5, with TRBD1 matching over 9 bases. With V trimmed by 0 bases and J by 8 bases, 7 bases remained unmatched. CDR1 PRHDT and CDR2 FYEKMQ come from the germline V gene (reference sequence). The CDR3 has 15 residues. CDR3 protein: CASSLGGQGMDTQYF. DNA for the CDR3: TGTGCCAGCAGCTTAGGGGGACAGGGAATGGATACCCAGTACTTC.

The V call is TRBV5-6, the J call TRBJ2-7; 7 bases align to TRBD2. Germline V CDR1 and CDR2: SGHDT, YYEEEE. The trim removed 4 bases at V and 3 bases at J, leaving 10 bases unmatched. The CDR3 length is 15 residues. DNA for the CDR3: TGTGCCAGCAGCAATCGCCGGGGGGACTACTACGAGCAGTACTTC. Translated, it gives CASSNRRGDYYEQYF.

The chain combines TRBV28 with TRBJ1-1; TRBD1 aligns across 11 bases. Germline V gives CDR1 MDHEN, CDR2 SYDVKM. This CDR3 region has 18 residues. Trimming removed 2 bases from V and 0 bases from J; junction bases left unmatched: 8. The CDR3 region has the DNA TGTGCCAGCAGTTTAGCACAGGGACAGGGGGGATTGAACACTGAAGCTTTCTTT. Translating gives CASSLAQGQGGLNTEAFF.

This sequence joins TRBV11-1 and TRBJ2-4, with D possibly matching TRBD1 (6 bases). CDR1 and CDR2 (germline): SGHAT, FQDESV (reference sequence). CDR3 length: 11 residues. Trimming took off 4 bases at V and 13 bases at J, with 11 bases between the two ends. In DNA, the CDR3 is TGTGCCAGCAGCTCGGACAGCCTACAGTACTTC. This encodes CASSSDSLQYF.

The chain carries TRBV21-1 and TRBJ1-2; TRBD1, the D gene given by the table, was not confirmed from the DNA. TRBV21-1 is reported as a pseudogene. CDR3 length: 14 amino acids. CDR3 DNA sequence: TGTGCCAGCAGCTTTTCAAGACAGGTCTATGGCTACACCTTC. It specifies CASSFSRQVYGYTF.

The CDR3 region is CASSFSRGGGLTDTQYF. Written as DNA, the CDR3 is TGCGCCAGCAGCTTCTCTCGTGGGGGGGGTCTAACAGATACGCAGTATTTT. The chain has TRBV5-1 and TRBJ2-3, with 7 bases fitting TRBD2. The CDR3 consists of 17 residues. V gave up 2 bases and J gave up 3 bases; unmatched junction bases: 12. Germline CDR1 SGHRS, CDR2 YFSETQ. The full variable domain, rest sourced from reference TRBV5-1 and TRBJ2-3, is KAGVTQTPRYLIKTRGQQVTLSCSPISGHRSVSWYQQTPGQGLQFLFEYFSETQRNKGNFPGRFSGRQFSNSRSEMNVSTLELGDSALYLCASSFSRGGGLTDTQYFGPGTRLTVL.

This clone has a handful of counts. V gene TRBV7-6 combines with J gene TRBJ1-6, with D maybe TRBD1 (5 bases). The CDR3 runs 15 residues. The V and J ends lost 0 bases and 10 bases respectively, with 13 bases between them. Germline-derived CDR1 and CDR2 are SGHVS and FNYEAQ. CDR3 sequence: CASSLAKMGGSPLHF. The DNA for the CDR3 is TGTGCCAGCAGCTTAGCGAAGATGGGGGGATCACCCCTCCACTTT.

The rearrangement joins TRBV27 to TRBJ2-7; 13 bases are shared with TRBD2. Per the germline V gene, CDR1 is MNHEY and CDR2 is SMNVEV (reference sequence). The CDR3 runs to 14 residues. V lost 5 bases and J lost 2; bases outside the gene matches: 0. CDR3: CASSGTSGAYEQYF. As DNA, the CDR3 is TGTGCCAGCAGTGGGACTAGCGGGGCCTACGAGCAGTACTTC.

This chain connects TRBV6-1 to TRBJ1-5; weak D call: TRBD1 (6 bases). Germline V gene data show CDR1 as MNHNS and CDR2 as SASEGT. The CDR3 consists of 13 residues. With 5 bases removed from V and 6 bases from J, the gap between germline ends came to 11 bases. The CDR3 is CASSLQGFQPQHF. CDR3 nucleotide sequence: TGTGCCAGCAGTTTACAGGGTTTTCAGCCCCAGCATTTT.

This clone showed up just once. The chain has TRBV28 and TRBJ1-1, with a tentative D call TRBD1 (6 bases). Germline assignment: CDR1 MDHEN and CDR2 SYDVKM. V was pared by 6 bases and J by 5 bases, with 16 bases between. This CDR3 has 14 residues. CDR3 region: CASSLQGSRTEAFF. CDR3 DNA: TGTGCCAGCAGCCTCCAGGGGTCGAGGACTGAAGCTTTCTTT.

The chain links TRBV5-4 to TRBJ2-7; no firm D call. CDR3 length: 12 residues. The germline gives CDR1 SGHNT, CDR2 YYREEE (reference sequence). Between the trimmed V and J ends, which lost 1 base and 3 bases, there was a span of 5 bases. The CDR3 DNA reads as TGTGCCAGCAGCTTGAACGGCTACGAGCAGTACTTC. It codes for CASSLNGYEQYF.

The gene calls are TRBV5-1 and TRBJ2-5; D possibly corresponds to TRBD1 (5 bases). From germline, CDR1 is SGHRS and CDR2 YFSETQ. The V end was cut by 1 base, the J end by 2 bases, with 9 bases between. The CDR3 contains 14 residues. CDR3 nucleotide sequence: TGCGCCAGCAGCTTGAATAGGGGTCAAGAGACCCAGTACTTC. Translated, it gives CASSLNRGQETQYF. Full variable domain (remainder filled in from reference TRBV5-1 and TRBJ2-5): KAGVTQTPRYLIKTRGQQVTLSCSPISGHRSVSWYQQTPGQGLQFLFEYFSETQRNKGNFPGRFSGRQFSNSRSEMNVSTLELGDSALYLCASSLNRGQETQYFGPGTRLLVL.

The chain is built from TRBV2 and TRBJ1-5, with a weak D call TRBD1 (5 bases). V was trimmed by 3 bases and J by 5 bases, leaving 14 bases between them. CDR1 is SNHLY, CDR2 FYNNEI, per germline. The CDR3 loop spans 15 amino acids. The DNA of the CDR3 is TGTGCCAGCAGTGAGGGGAAGGGGTTTTATCAGCCCCAGCATTTT. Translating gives CASSEGKGFYQPQHF.

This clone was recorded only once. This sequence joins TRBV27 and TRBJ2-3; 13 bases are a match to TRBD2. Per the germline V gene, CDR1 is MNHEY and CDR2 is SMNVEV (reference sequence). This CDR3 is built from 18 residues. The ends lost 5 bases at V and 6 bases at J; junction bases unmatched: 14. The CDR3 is CASSTDRKGLAGLDTQYF. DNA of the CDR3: TGTGCCAGCAGTACCGATAGGAAGGGACTAGCGGGGCTGGATACGCAGTATTTT.

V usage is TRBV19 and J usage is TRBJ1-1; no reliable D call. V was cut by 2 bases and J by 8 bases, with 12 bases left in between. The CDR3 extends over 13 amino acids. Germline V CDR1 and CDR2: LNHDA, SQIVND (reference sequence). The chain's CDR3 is CASSIFFRAEAFF. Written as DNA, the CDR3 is TGTGCCAGTAGTATATTTTTCCGCGCCGAAGCTTTCTTT. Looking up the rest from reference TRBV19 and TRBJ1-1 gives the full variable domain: DGGITQSPKYLFRKEGQNVTLSCEQNLNHDAMYWYRQDPGQGLRLIYYSQIVNDFQKGDIAEGYSVSREKKESFPLTVTSAQKNPTAFYLCASSIFFRAEAFFGQGTRLTVV.

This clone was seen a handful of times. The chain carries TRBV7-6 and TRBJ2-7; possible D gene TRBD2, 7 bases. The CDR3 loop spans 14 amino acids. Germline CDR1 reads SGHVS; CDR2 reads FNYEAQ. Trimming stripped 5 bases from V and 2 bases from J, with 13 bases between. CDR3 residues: CASSVGGLTYEQYF. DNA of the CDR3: TGTGCCAGCAGCGTCGGGGGGCTCACCTACGAGCAGTACTTC.

The CDR3 loop reads CASSPGLASYEQYF. For the CDR3, the DNA is TGTGCCAGCAGCCCGGGACTAGCCTCCTACGAGCAGTACTTC. The chain links TRBV27 to TRBJ2-7, with TRBD2 identical over 9 bases. Germline loops: CDR1 MNHEY, CDR2 SMNVEV (reference sequence). Trimming cost V 6 bases and J 0 bases; bases outside gene matches: 3. This CDR3 has 14 residues.

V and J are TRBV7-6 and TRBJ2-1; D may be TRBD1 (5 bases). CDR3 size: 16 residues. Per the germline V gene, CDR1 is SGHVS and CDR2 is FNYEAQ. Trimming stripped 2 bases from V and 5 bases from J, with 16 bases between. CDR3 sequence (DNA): TGTGCCAGCAGCTTACACTGGACATGGGCTCACAATGAGCAGTTCTTC. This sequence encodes CASSLHWTWAHNEQFF.